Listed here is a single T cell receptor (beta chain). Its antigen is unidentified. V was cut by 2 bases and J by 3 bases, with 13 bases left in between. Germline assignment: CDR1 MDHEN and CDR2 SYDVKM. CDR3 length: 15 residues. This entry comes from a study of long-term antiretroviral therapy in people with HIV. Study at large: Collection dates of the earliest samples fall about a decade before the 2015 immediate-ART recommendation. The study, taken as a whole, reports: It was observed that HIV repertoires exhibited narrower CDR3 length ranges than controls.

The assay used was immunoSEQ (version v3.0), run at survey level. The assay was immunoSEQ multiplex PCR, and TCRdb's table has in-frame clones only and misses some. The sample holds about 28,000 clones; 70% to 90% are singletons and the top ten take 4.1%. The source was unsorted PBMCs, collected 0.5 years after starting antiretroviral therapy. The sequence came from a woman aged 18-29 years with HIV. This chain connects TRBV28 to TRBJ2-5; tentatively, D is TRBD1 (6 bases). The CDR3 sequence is CASSLRDILKETQYF. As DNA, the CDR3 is TGTGCCAGCAGTTTACGGGACATCTTGAAAGAGACCCAGTACTTC.